The following is a T cell receptor (beta chain) sequence with its context. Antigen specificity is unknown. This sample is drawn from a study of cytomegalovirus exposure and HLA in healthy donors. Study conclusions and caveats: It was reportedly the case that the classifier diagnosed cytomegalovirus status with high specificity and sensitivity. Evidence from a later analysis indicated that most CMV-associated TCR beta chains looked HLA-restricted.

The V end lost 4 bases, the J end lost 10 bases, and 10 bases lay between the germline ends. The germline gives CDR1 LNHDA, CDR2 SQIVND (reference sequence). This CDR3 has 11 amino acids. PCR employed 60 Vbeta and 13 Jbeta primers. Repertoires were generated with immunoSEQ multiplex PCR, while TCRdb's copy carries only in-frame clones and drops some. The sample includes more than 110,000 clones, about 80% of them seen just once. The sequenced sample consisted of PBMCs. The chain couples TRBV19 to TRBJ1-2; weak D call: TRBD1 (6 bases). The clonotype comes from a man between 18 and 29 years old in good health and CMV-seronegative. The CDR3 nucleotides are TGTGCCAGTAGTAGCTGGACAGACTACACCTTC. Its protein is CASSSWTDYTF.